These 8 T cell receptor beta chains were all obtained from the same sample, sequenced in a study of CD8 T cells in Susac syndrome. A quantity of about 0.5 to 1 ug RNA underwent reverse transcription using random hexamers. Via MiXCR, TCRdb re-called the immunoSEQ multiplex PCR reads, giving one row per CDR3 protein. Altogether approximately 150,000 distinct CDR3 sequences are present, approximately 95% being singletons, with the ten largest covering 0.08% to 0.095%. Sequencing was carried out using CD4+ T cells from PBMCs. Receptors originate from a human donor with multiple sclerosis.

The rearrangement uses TRBV2 and TRBJ1-5; D is possibly TRBD1 (6 bases). The germline V gene encodes CDR1 SNHLY and CDR2 FYNNEI. Trimming took off 7 bases at V and 2 bases at J, with 15 bases between the two ends. This CDR3 has 15 residues. The CDR3 is CASTLRQARNQPQHF. The CDR3 DNA reads TGTGCCAGCACCCTCCGACAGGCACGCAATCAGCCCCAGCATTTT.

The chain links TRBV5-6 to TRBJ2-1; D gene ambiguous. The CDR3 is made up of 17 amino acids. Germline V gene sequence: CDR1 SGHDT, CDR2 YYEEEE. V shed 0 bases and J shed 8 bases, with 21 bases lying between them. CDR3 bases: TGTGCCAGCAGCTTGGTGTTTCGACGAATGGGGTGGGATGAGCAGTTCTTC. Its translation: CASSLVFRRMGWDEQFF. The full variable domain, with the rest looked up from reference TRBV5-6 and TRBJ2-1, is DAGVTQSPTHLIKTRGQQVTLRCSPKSGHDTVSWYQQALGQGPQFIFQYYEEEERQRGNFPDRFSGHQFPNYSSELNVNALLLGDSALYLCASSLVFRRMGWDEQFFGPGTRLTVL.

The chain uses TRBV14 and TRBJ2-7; D may be TRBD1 or TRBD2 (5 bases each). CDR1 and CDR2 (germline): SGHDN, FVKESK. This CDR3 region has 13 residues. V lost 4 bases and J lost 6, with 13 bases in between. This chain's CDR3 is CASSRDLLSEQYF. The CDR3 coding sequence is TGTGCCAGCAGCCGGGACCTGTTAAGCGAGCAGTACTTC.

This sequence joins TRBV19 and TRBJ2-3; D possibly corresponds to TRBD1 (5 bases). V dropped 8 bases and J dropped 6 bases, with 27 bases sitting between them. In germline, CDR1 is LNHDA, CDR2 SQIVND (reference sequence). CDR3 length: 17 amino acids. The CDR3 loop is CASPFLPARGLTDTQYF. The CDR3 nucleotides read TGTGCCAGTCCGTTCCTCCCGGCAAGGGGCCTAACGGATACGCAGTATTTT.

The J gene is TRBJ2-7, the V gene TRBV5-6; D might be TRBD1 (6 bases). V lost 4 bases to trimming and J lost 6 bases, with 14 bases between them. The germline gives CDR1 SGHDT, CDR2 YYEEEE. This CDR3 comprises 13 residues. The CDR3 protein is CASSVNRAGEQYF. CDR3 in DNA: TGTGCCAGCAGCGTCAACAGGGCTGGCGAGCAGTACTTC.

This clonotype is a singleton in its sample. The J gene is TRBJ2-7, the V gene TRBV2; 8 bases map to TRBD1. The J segment lost 3 bases and the V segment lost 10 bases, leaving 2 bases of the junction unmatched. CDR3 length: 11 amino acids. Germline values: CDR1 SNHLY, CDR2 FYNNEI. CDR3 bases: TGTGCCATTGGACAGGGCTACGAGCAGTACTTC. It codes for CAIGQGYEQYF.

In its sample, this clonotype was seen once. The chain is built from TRBV2 and TRBJ2-5; 8 bases are a match to TRBD1. There are 14 residues in the CDR3. V shed 6 bases, J shed 2 bases, and the junction held 5 bases outside the gene matches. The germline CDR1 and CDR2 sequences are SNHLY and FYNNEI. For the CDR3, the DNA is TGTGCCAGCAGACCTCGGACAGGGCAAGAGACCCAGTACTTC. Its protein product is CASRPRTGQETQYF.

The chain recombines TRBV28 with TRBJ2-5; 8 bases agree with TRBD1. V lost 8 bases and J lost 5; bases outside the gene matches: 7. This CDR3 contains 13 residues. Looked up from germline, CDR1 is MDHEN and CDR2 is SYDVKM. As DNA, the CDR3 is TGTGCCAGCGAGACAGGGGTGGTTGAGACCCAGTACTTC. It translates to CASETGVVETQYF.